This TCR beta chain was obtained from a study of blood T cell repertoires in COVID-19. Turning to the study itself: Acute-phase and convalescent COVID-19 samples originated in the United States, Italy and Spain.

Source study methods: Reference gene primer amplification gave nucleated cell count estimates. The protocol was immunoSEQ multiplex PCR, while the TCRdb copy is restricted to in-frame clones and leaves out a portion. The DNA gave D and trimming, while V, J and clone size come from that table. The data show around 100,000 clones, around 82% seen once. The germline CDR1 and CDR2 sequences are SGHRS and YFSETQ. CDR3 length: 12 residues. V was shortened by 3 bases and J by 5 bases, with 5 bases between the two germline ends. The TCR originated in a human donor in a cohort sampled during active or convalescent COVID-19. The J gene is TRBJ2-2, the V gene TRBV5-1; D call uncertain. Material: peripheral blood. The CDR3, as DNA: TGCGCCAGCAGCTCCGGGACCGGGGAGCTGTTTTTT. Translating gives CASSSGTGELFF.